What follows is one T cell receptor beta chain and its context. Its specificity is not known. The entry originates in a study of response to subunit inactivated influenza vaccine. MiXCR was run by TCRdb on the RT-PCR reads, yielding one entry per CDR3 protein. The data show 500,000 to 650,000 distinct CDR3 sequences, 6% to 9% seen once. Points from the study as a whole: Each seasonal influenza vaccination recruits few new T cells, the authors suggested.

The sequence was collected from a man between 50 and 75 years old who received an inactivated influenza vaccine. The sample was PBMCs from blood, taken roughly 24 months after vaccination.

The CDR3 here is CASSFRPGRENYGYTF. The CDR3 DNA is TGTGCCAGCAGTTTTCGTCCGGGACGGGAGAACTATGGCTACACCTTC. The chain carries TRBV28 and TRBJ1-2, with D tentatively TRBD1 (5 bases). The V end was cut by 3 bases, the J end by 2 bases, with 16 bases between. CDR1 is MDHEN and CDR2 is SYDVKM in the germline V gene. The CDR3 is made up of 16 amino acids.